This TCR beta chain emerged from a study of PD-1 blockade in classical Hodgkin lymphoma. Generated by immunoSEQ multiplex PCR, the TCRdb table keeps only in-frame clones and is missing some. The sample consists of some 22,000 clones, about 80% of them appearing once. Germline V gives CDR1 SGHVS, CDR2 FQNEAQ. V was clipped by 4 bases and J by 7 bases; unmatched bases: 15. The CDR3 consists of 17 residues. Findings of the study overall: At baseline, newly diagnosed patients reportedly showed less TCR diversity than healthy donors.

About this clone: Its antigen remains unknown.

Documented time point: cycle 4 day 1 (C4D1), after 6 weeks of nivolumab. All patients relapsed after autologous stem cell transplantation, and brentuximab vedotin exposure varied. The chain couples TRBV7-8 to TRBJ2-1; 8 bases agree with TRBD2. Specimen: peripheral blood mononuclear cells (PBMCs), collected before the fourth cycle of nivolumab. The receptor's source is a human donor with classical Hodgkin lymphoma. The CDR3 coding sequence is TGTGCCAGCAGCTCAGAGACACCGGGACTAGGATATAATGAGCAGTTCTTC. This translates into CASSSETPGLGYNEQFF.